This T cell receptor (beta chain) was recorded in a study of post-analysis software for immune sequencing data. Study overall: Disease trajectories encompassed relapsing-remitting, secondary progressive and progressive-relapsing multiple sclerosis.

Note on this clonotype: The target antigen is unknown.

Germline CDR1 and CDR2: SEHNR and FQNEAQ (reference sequence). The CDR3 loop spans 17 amino acids. Trimming took off 2 bases at V and 0 bases at J, with 14 bases between the two ends. The authors incorporated unique molecular identifiers into the TCR beta cDNA libraries. Via MiXCR, TCRdb re-called the PCR reads, giving one row per CDR3 protein. The sample carries over 300,000 distinct CDR3 sequences, roughly 38% recorded once. Whole-study findings and limits: TRBV5-6, TRBV5-1 and TRBV20-1 belonged to a set of roughly 5 TRBV segments that were more frequent in patients than controls.

V usage is TRBV7-9 and J usage is TRBJ1-5, with TRBD1 as a possible D gene (5 bases). Sequences were obtained from blood. The receptor was derived from a girl aged 10 to 17 with multiple sclerosis. The CDR3 here is CASSLTTGHYSNQPQHF. In DNA form, the CDR3 reads TGTGCCAGCAGCTTAACCACAGGCCATTATAGCAATCAGCCCCAGCATTTT.